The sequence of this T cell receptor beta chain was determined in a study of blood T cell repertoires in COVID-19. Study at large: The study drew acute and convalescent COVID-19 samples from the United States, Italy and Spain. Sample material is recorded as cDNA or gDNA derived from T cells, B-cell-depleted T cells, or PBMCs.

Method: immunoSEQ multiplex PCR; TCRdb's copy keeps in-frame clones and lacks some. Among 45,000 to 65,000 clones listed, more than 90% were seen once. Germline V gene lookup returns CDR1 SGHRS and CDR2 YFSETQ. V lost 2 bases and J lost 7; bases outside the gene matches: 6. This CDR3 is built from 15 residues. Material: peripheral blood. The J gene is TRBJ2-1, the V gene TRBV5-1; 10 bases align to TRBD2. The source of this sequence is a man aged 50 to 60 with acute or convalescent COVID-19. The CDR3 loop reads CASSFLAGVTNEQFF. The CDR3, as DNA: TGCGCCAGCAGCTTTCTAGCGGGAGTCACGAATGAGCAGTTCTTC.